The 3 T cell receptor beta chains reported below all come from one sample, sequenced in a study of cytomegalovirus exposure and HLA in healthy donors. The PCR made use of 60 Vbeta and 13 Jbeta primers. The method was immunoSEQ multiplex PCR; TCRdb's version includes in-frame clones alone and lacks a portion of them. The sample contains about 160,000 clones, roughly three quarters of which appear only once. The sample was PBMCs. These TCRs come from a woman aged 45-65 years in good health and CMV-seropositive.

The sample holds one count of this clone. J is TRBJ2-1 and V is TRBV10-2; 7 positions match TRBD1. Trimming cost V 2 bases and J 4 bases; bases outside gene matches: 5. Germline V lookup: CDR1 WSHSY, CDR2 SAAADI. This CDR3 has 15 amino acids. As DNA, the CDR3 is TGCGCCAGCAGTGAGGACAGGGAGACGTACAATGAGCAGTTCTTC. The encoded protein is CASSEDRETYNEQFF.

The gene calls are TRBV28 and TRBJ2-2; D gene unclear. Deletions cut 3 bases from V and 4 bases from J, with 6 bases between. CDR1 MDHEN and CDR2 SYDVKM come from the germline V gene. The CDR3 extends over 13 amino acids. CDR3 in amino acids: CASSFLSTGELFF. As DNA, the CDR3 is TGTGCCAGCAGTTTCCTCAGCACCGGGGAGCTGTTTTTT. The full variable domain, completed using reference TRBV28 and TRBJ2-2, is DVKVTQSSRYLVKRTGEKVFLECVQDMDHENMFWYRQDPGLGLRLIYFSYDVKMKEKGDIPEGYSVSREKKERFSLILESASTNQTSMYLCASSFLSTGELFFGEGSRLTVL.

V is TRBV14 and J is TRBJ2-7; D ambiguous. CDR1 is SGHDN, CDR2 FVKESK, per germline. The CDR3 length is 12 residues. The ends were cut back, 4 bases at V and 3 bases at J, with 7 bases in the middle. The chain's CDR3 is CASSPAHYEQYF. The CDR3 DNA reads TGTGCCAGCAGCCCCGCGCACTACGAGCAGTACTTC.